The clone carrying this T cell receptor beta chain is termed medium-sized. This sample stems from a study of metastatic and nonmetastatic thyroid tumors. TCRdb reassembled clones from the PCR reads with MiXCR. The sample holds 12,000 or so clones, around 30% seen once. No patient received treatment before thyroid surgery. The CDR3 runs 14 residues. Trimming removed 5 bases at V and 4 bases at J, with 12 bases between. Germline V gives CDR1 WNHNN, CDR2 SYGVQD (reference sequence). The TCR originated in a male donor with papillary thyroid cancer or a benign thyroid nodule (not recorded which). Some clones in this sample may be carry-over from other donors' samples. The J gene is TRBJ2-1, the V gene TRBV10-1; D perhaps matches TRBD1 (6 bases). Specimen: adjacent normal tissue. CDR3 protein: CASSSGTTYNEQFF. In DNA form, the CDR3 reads TGCGCCAGCAGTTCGGGGACAACTTACAATGAGCAGTTCTTC.